Following are 23 T cell receptor beta chains from one sample sequenced in a study of blood T cell repertoires in COVID-19. Generated by immunoSEQ multiplex PCR, the TCRdb table keeps only in-frame clones and is missing some. This table has approximately 350,000 clones, more than 70% appearing once. Sequencing input: peripheral blood. Receptor source: a woman between 65 and 79 years old with COVID-19, enrolled during active disease.

Only one count was recorded for this clone. This sequence joins TRBV18 and TRBJ2-7; weak D call: TRBD2 (6 bases). With 3 bases removed from V and 5 bases from J, the gap between germline ends came to 14 bases. CDR1 and CDR2 (germline): KGHSH, LQKENI. CDR3 length: 14 residues. DNA for the CDR3: TGTGCCAGCTCACCGTCGGAGGGGACGCACGAGCAGTACTTC. This gives the protein CASSPSEGTHEQYF. Complete variable domain (other parts from reference TRBV18 and TRBJ2-7): NAGVMQNPRHLVRRRGQEARLRCSPMKGHSHVYWYRQLPEEGLKFMVYLQKENIIDESGMPKERFSAEFPKEGPSILRIQQVVRGDSAAYFCASSPSEGTHEQYFGPGTRLTVT.

This clone was detected a few times. The rearrangement joins TRBV3-1 (or the pseudogene TRBV3-2) to TRBJ1-6; D not certain. The CDR3 is 14 residues long. The V end was cut by 4 bases, the J end by 3 bases, with 7 bases between. Germline V CDR1 and CDR2: LGHDT, YNNKEL (reference sequence). CDR3 nucleotides: TGTGCCAGCAGCCTGTCTTTCTATAATTCACCCCTCCACTTT. It is translated as CASSLSFYNSPLHF.

The chain uses TRBV7-2 and TRBJ2-2, with 8 nucleotides matching TRBD1. V lost 2 bases to trimming and J lost 7 bases; unmatched junction nucleotides: 9. The CDR3 loop spans 16 amino acids. Germline V lookup: CDR1 SGHTA, CDR2 FQGNSA. The CDR3 spells CASSLIPGGAVGELFF. CDR3 coding DNA: TGTGCCAGCAGCTTAATACCAGGGGGCGCGGTCGGGGAGCTGTTTTTT.

The chain carries TRBV27 and TRBJ1-6; 7 bases align to TRBD1. The junction had 5 bases not matched to a gene; V was cut back by 2 bases and J by 7 bases. Germline CDR1 is MNHEY and CDR2 is SMNVEV (reference sequence). The CDR3 is made up of 15 amino acids. CDR3 coding DNA: TGTGCCAGCAGTTTAATACAGGGGTTGAATTCACCCCTCCACTTT. As protein: CASSLIQGLNSPLHF.

The chain is built from TRBV6-2 or TRBV6-3 and TRBJ2-7, with 12 bases matching TRBD2. This CDR3 is 15 amino acids long. The germline gives CDR1 MNHEY, CDR2 SVGEGT. V shed 3 bases and J 7 bases; nucleotides not matched to a gene: 7. CDR3: CASSYSSGGAQEQYF. The CDR3 nucleotides read TGTGCCAGCAGTTATTCTAGCGGGGGGGCCCAGGAGCAGTACTTC.

This clone was picked up a small number of times. The genes are TRBV6-5 and TRBJ1-1, with TRBD1 as a possible D gene (6 bases). Germline CDR1 is MNHEY and CDR2 is SVGAGI. The CDR3 runs 13 residues. Trimming cost V 2 bases and J 8 bases, with 12 bases left between them. Here the CDR3 DNA reads TGTGCCAGCAGTTACATTAAAACAGGGGAAGCTTTCTTT. Protein sequence: CASSYIKTGEAFF.

The chain is built from TRBV9 and TRBJ2-1, with TRBD1 matching 7 bases. This CDR3 spans 15 amino acids. CDR1 SGDLS and CDR2 YYNGEE come from the germline V gene. Unmatched junction bases numbered 4, after V lost 4 bases and J lost 0 bases. The chain's CDR3 is CASSPRQGSYNEQFF. DNA of the CDR3: TGTGCCAGCAGCCCCCGACAGGGCTCCTACAATGAGCAGTTCTTC. Full variable domain (missing parts from reference TRBV9 and TRBJ2-1): DSGVTQTPKHLITATGQRVTLRCSPRSGDLSVYWYQQSLDQGLQFLIQYYNGEERAKGNILERFSAQQFPDLHSELNLSSLELGDSALYFCASSPRQGSYNEQFFGPGTRLTVL.

The rearrangement joins TRBV19 to TRBJ1-6, with TRBD1 matching over 8 bases. The V and J ends lost 7 bases and 14 bases, in that order; junction bases with no gene match: 4. Germline V gene sequence: CDR1 LNHDA, CDR2 SQIVND (reference sequence). The CDR3 is made up of 11 amino acids. The CDR3 spells CASTDRGSLHF. The CDR3 bases are TGTGCCAGTACCGACAGGGGTTCCCTCCACTTT.

The chain combines TRBV7-3 with TRBJ2-3; D ambiguous. CDR1 SGHTA and CDR2 FQGTGA come from the germline V gene. Deletions cut 2 bases from V and 5 bases from J, with 8 bases between. The CDR3 contains 13 residues. The CDR3 loop is CASSLYRRDTQYF. In DNA form, the CDR3 reads TGTGCCAGCAGCTTATACCGTAGAGATACGCAGTATTTT. The complete variable domain, with remaining parts taken from reference TRBV7-3 and TRBJ2-3, reads GAGVSQTPSNKVTEKGKYVELRCDPISGHTALYWYRQSLGQGPEFLIYFQGTGAADDSGLPNDRFFAVRPEGSVSTLKIQRTERGDSAVYLCASSLYRRDTQYFGPGTRLTVL.

This chain links TRBV5-8 with TRBJ1-6, with D perhaps TRBD1 (5 bases). This CDR3 has 16 residues. From germline, CDR1 is SGHTS and CDR2 YDEGEE. The V and J ends lost 3 bases and 10 bases respectively, with 20 bases between them. DNA of the CDR3: TGTGCCAGCAGCTACGAACCGACGGTGACAGTCTCACCCCTCCACTTT. Protein sequence: CASSYEPTVTVSPLHF.

The V and J genes are TRBV6-5 and TRBJ2-7; a weak D match, TRBD1 (6 bases). CDR3 size: 16 residues. The V end lost 1 base, the J end lost 5 bases, and 18 bases lay between the germline ends. Germline CDR1 and CDR2: MNHEY and SVGAGI. The chain's CDR3 is CASSYYQGPPGDEQYF. CDR3 sequence (DNA): TGTGCCAGCAGTTACTATCAGGGGCCTCCAGGAGACGAGCAGTACTTC.

This chain uses TRBV12-5 with TRBJ1-1; possible D gene TRBD1, 6 bases. The CDR3 length is 16 residues. Germline assignment: CDR1 LGHNT and CDR2 FRNRAP. V was shortened by 4 bases and J by 1 base, with 16 bases between the two germline ends. The CDR3 DNA reads TGTGCTAGTGGTTATTTAAACAGGGTGAGGAACACTGAAGCTTTCTTT. Amino acid sequence: CASGYLNRVRNTEAFF.

The rearrangement joins TRBV30 to TRBJ2-1; TRBD2 matches at 9 bases. V gave up 7 bases and J gave up 1 base; unmatched junction bases: 8. The CDR3 extends over 15 amino acids. Germline CDR1 and CDR2: GTSNPN and SVGIG (reference sequence). CDR3 bases: TGTGCCTTAAGCGGGGGGCCGCCGTCCTACAATGAGCAGTTCTTC. It specifies CALSGGPPSYNEQFF. The full variable domain, in which reference TRBV30 and TRBJ2-1 provide the parts outside the CDR3, is SQTIHQWPATLVQPVGSPLSLECTVEGTSNPNLYWYRQAAGRGLQLLFYSVGIGQISSEVPQNLSASRPQDRQFILSSKKLLLSDSGFYLCALSGGPPSYNEQFFGPGTRLTVL.

The chain is built from TRBV5-3 and TRBJ1-3; TRBD1 aligns across 9 bases. TRBV5-3 is placed among ORFs of uncertain function. V shed 1 base, J shed 5 bases, and the junction held 22 bases outside the gene matches. The length of the CDR3 is 21 residues. For the CDR3, the DNA is TGTGCCAGAAGCTTGAGTAATAAGAGACAGGGGGTTACGCTTGGGCGAAACACCATATATTTT. The encoded protein is CARSLSNKRQGVTLGRNTIYF.

The count of this clone is one. The CDR3 here is CASSSPGGVHTGELFF. The CDR3 nucleotides are TGTGCCAGCAGCTCCCCGGGGGGGGTTCACACCGGGGAGCTGTTTTTT. The rearrangement uses TRBV7-3 and TRBJ2-2; 8 nucleotides agree with TRBD2. V shed 4 bases, J shed 3 bases, and the junction held 7 bases outside the gene matches. The germline gives CDR1 SGHTA, CDR2 FQGTGA. The CDR3 totals 16 residues. Full variable domain (rest looked up from reference TRBV7-3 and TRBJ2-2): GAGVSQTPSNKVTEKGKYVELRCDPISGHTALYWYRQSLGQGPEFLIYFQGTGAADDSGLPNDRFFAVRPEGSVSTLKIQRTERGDSAVYLCASSSPGGVHTGELFFGEGSRLTVL.

The V and J genes are TRBV27 and TRBJ2-7; D is possibly TRBD2 (7 bases). The CDR3 is made up of 16 amino acids. Germline CDR1 and CDR2: MNHEY and SMNVEV (reference sequence). Trimming removed 1 base at V and 4 bases at J, with 17 bases between. This CDR3 reads CASSLWGGGGVYEQYF. The CDR3, as DNA: TGTGCCAGCAGTTTATGGGGCGGCGGGGGCGTTTACGAGCAGTACTTC.

The sample holds a few counts of this clone. J is TRBJ2-2 and V is TRBV24-1; D gene ambiguous. Looked up from germline, CDR1 is KGHDR and CDR2 is SFDVKD. V lost 0 bases and J 4 bases, leaving 8 bases between the germline ends. This CDR3 has 15 amino acids. The CDR3 nucleotides are TGTGCCACCAGTGATTTGTCCCTTTCCACCGGGGAGCTGTTTTTT. Protein product: CATSDLSLSTGELFF.

V and J are TRBV2 and TRBJ2-5; 8 nucleotides match TRBD2. J gave up 5 bases and V 3 bases, and 5 bases lay outside the gene matches. Germline CDR1 and CDR2: SNHLY and FYNNEI. The CDR3 is made up of 14 amino acids. For the CDR3, the DNA is TGTGCCAGCAGTGACGGGGGGGCCCGGGAGACCCAGTACTTC. The encoded protein is CASSDGGARETQYF.

The chain carries TRBV7-5 and TRBJ2-7; TRBD1 reflects the table's D call only, with no check against the DNA. TRBV7-5 corresponds to a pseudogene. CDR3 length: 12 residues. This CDR3 reads CASRLSTPGQYF. CDR3 nucleotides: TGTGCCAGCAGGCTGTCTACTCCTGGTCAGTACTTC.

J is TRBJ1-2 and V is TRBV5-3; 7 bases line up with TRBD1. TRBV5-3 falls under the ORF class, with uncertain function. The CDR3 covers 16 residues. V gave up 2 bases and J gave up 2 bases; unmatched junction bases: 9. Written as DNA, the CDR3 is TGTGCCAGAAGCTTTCCCGGGACAGCTTCCAACTATGGCTACACCTTC. This encodes CARSFPGTASNYGYTF.

The chain links TRBV11-2 to TRBJ2-7, with D possibly being TRBD1 (6 bases). CDR3 length: 17 residues. Trimming took 1 base from V and 2 from J, leaving 18 bases between them. Germline V gene lookup returns CDR1 SGHAT and CDR2 FQNNGV. The chain's CDR3 is CASSLGVSRQETYEQYF. CDR3 DNA: TGTGCCAGCAGCTTAGGCGTCTCCCGACAGGAAACCTACGAGCAGTACTTC.

The chain links TRBV18 to TRBJ1-4, with 9 positions matching TRBD1. Per germline, CDR1 KGHSH and CDR2 LQKENI. With V trimmed by 3 bases and J by 3 bases, 2 bases remained unmatched. The CDR3 extends over 15 amino acids. CDR3 nucleotides: TGTGCCAGCTCACCCGACAGGGGGGCTAATGAAAAACTGTTTTTT. Translation gives CASSPDRGANEKLFF.

This rearrangement joins TRBV14 to TRBJ1-1, with TRBD1 identical over 8 bases. Germline assignment: CDR1 SGHDN and CDR2 FVKESK. V dropped 1 base and J dropped 4; count of bases not matched to a gene: 5. CDR3 length equals 15 residues. The CDR3 spells CASSQGQGFSTEAFF. The CDR3 bases are TGTGCCAGCAGCCAAGGACAGGGGTTTAGCACTGAAGCTTTCTTT.